The 12 T cell receptor beta chains presented below share a single source sample, sequenced in a study of T cell changes during pregnancy in multiple sclerosis. Measured with immunoSEQ multiplex PCR; TCRdb has only the in-frame clones, and not every one. This repertoire shows 70,000 or so clones, roughly 89% found once; its top ten account for about 0.7%. Sample: peripheral blood, taken in the third trimester of pregnancy. The source of these receptors is a female donor in good health, enrolled as a control in a pregnancy study.

This chain connects TRBV7-6 to TRBJ1-4; TRBD1 agrees at 7 bases. V lost 1 base and J lost 8; bases outside the gene matches: 7. The CDR3 is 15 residues long. Germline assignment: CDR1 SGHVS and CDR2 FNYEAQ. CDR3 amino acids: CASSLVGQGGEKLFF. Here the CDR3 DNA reads TGTGCCAGCAGCTTAGTCGGGCAGGGGGGAGAAAAACTGTTTTTT.

CDR3 DNA: TGTGCCAGTATCCAATCCCAGGGTACCTATGGCTACACCTTC. This gives the protein CASIQSQGTYGYTF. This sequence joins TRBV19 and TRBJ1-2; D perhaps matches TRBD1 (5 bases). CDR1 and CDR2 from the germline V gene are LNHDA and SQIVND (reference sequence). V was trimmed by 7 bases and J by 4 bases, leaving 16 bases between them. The CDR3 runs 14 residues.

The rearrangement uses TRBV19 and TRBJ2-7; 9 positions match TRBD1. V lost 9 bases to trimming and J lost 2 bases; unmatched junction nucleotides: 8. The germline V gene encodes CDR1 LNHDA and CDR2 SQIVND (reference sequence). The CDR3 is made up of 14 amino acids. This chain's CDR3 is CASRPTGGAYEQYF. In nucleotides, the CDR3 is TGTGCCAGCCGACCGACAGGGGGGGCCTACGAGCAGTACTTC.

The genes are TRBV5-4 and TRBJ2-4; perhaps TRBD1 as D (6 bases). CDR1 is SGHNT and CDR2 is YYREEE in the germline V gene (reference sequence). The CDR3 sequence is 14 residues long. Deletions cut 0 bases from V and 3 bases from J, with 7 bases between. CDR3 sequence (DNA): TGTGCCAGCAGCTTGGGAGGGGGCAAAAACATTCAGTACTTC. This encodes CASSLGGGKNIQYF.

The J gene is TRBJ1-5, the V gene TRBV7-9, with D possibly matching TRBD1 (5 bases). This CDR3 comprises 15 residues. V was shortened by 0 bases and J by 5 bases, with 11 bases between the two germline ends. Looked up from germline, CDR1 is SEHNR and CDR2 is FQNEAQ (reference sequence). CDR3 in DNA: TGTGCCAGCAGCTTAGCGGCAGCAGGGTATCAGCCCCAGCATTTT. This gives the protein CASSLAAAGYQPQHF.

The rearrangement links TRBV29-1 to TRBJ1-2; D is perhaps TRBD1 (5 bases). V was cut by 1 base and J by 5 bases, with 17 bases left in between. Per germline, CDR1 SQVTM and CDR2 ANQGSEA. The CDR3 has 15 residues. CDR3 amino acids: CSVEGASRVGYGYTF. The CDR3 DNA follows: TGCAGCGTTGAAGGGGCCTCCAGGGTGGGATATGGCTACACCTTC.

This chain connects TRBV2 to TRBJ1-1; no clear D. The germline CDR1 and CDR2 sequences are SNHLY and FYNNEI. With 9 bases removed from V and 1 base from J, the gap between germline ends came to 18 bases. The CDR3 runs to 15 residues. The chain's CDR3 is CASLRESARNTEAFF. DNA for the CDR3: TGTGCCAGTCTGAGGGAAAGCGCAAGGAACACTGAAGCTTTCTTT.

The J gene is TRBJ1-2, the V gene TRBV18; 7 nucleotides match TRBD1. V shed 4 bases and J 3 bases; nucleotides not matched to a gene: 11. Per the germline V gene, CDR1 is KGHSH and CDR2 is LQKENI. CDR3 size: 16 residues. The chain's CDR3 is CASSLATGVSDYGYTF. In DNA form, the CDR3 reads TGTGCCAGCTCACTAGCTACAGGGGTGAGCGACTATGGCTACACCTTC.

This rearrangement joins TRBV25-1 to TRBJ1-2; TRBD1 matches 8 bases. This CDR3 is built from 14 residues. Losses at the gene ends were 4 bases for V and 2 bases for J; bases not matched to a gene: 3. Germline V gene sequence: CDR1 MGHDK, CDR2 SYGVNS. CDR3 region: CASSVPGGNYGYTF. The CDR3 nucleotides are TGTGCCAGCAGTGTACCAGGGGGCAACTATGGCTACACCTTC.

The rearrangement links TRBV7-2 to TRBJ1-2; D uncertain. V was clipped by 4 bases and J by 10 bases, with 19 bases between them. There are 14 residues in the CDR3. Germline V gene sequence: CDR1 SGHTA, CDR2 FQGNSA. The CDR3 DNA sequence: TGTGCCAGCAGCTCCCAGACAACCCCTATCATCTACACCTTC. Translating gives CASSSQTTPIIYTF.

CDR3 sequence: CASSILPGGTEAFF. Here the CDR3 DNA reads TGTGCCAGTAGTATTCTGCCCGGGGGCACTGAAGCTTTCTTT. The chain recombines TRBV19 with TRBJ1-1; D possibly corresponds to TRBD1 (5 bases). Germline V lookup: CDR1 LNHDA, CDR2 SQIVND (reference sequence). Trimming took 3 bases from V and 4 from J, leaving 12 bases between them. CDR3 size: 14 residues.

The chain is built from TRBV7-2 and TRBJ2-7; the D is unclear. Germline V CDR1 and CDR2: SGHTA, FQGNSA. Deletions cut 1 base from V and 6 bases from J, with 16 bases between. This CDR3 is built from 15 residues. The CDR3 loop is CASSLVFQRDLEQYF. The CDR3 DNA reads TGTGCCAGCAGCTTAGTTTTCCAACGAGATCTCGAGCAGTACTTC. Full variable domain (missing parts from reference TRBV7-2 and TRBJ2-7): GAGVSQSPSNKVTEKGKDVELRCDPISGHTALYWYRQSLGQGLEFLIYFQGNSAPDKSGLPSDRFSAERTGGSVSTLTIQRTQQEDSAVYLCASSLVFQRDLEQYFGPGTRLTVT.